This T cell receptor (beta chain) comes out of a study of cytomegalovirus exposure and HLA in healthy donors. Study background: Among several hundred genotyped donors, approximately 80% fell in the Caucasian-associated ancestry cluster. Broader study findings: Overall, roughly 150 TCR beta chains were annotated as cytomegalovirus-associated.

The PCR made use of 60 Vbeta and 13 Jbeta primers. Profiling relied on immunoSEQ multiplex PCR, and the TCRdb table lists in-frame clones only, not all of them. The data contain about 150,000 clones, roughly 81% of them singletons. CDR3 length: 18 residues. Trimming took 6 bases from V and 8 from J; bases not matched to a gene: 17. In germline, CDR1 is LNHDA, CDR2 SQIVND (reference sequence). About this clone itself: Its antigen is unidentified.

Material: PBMCs. V gene TRBV19 combines with J gene TRBJ2-2, with 11 bases identical to TRBD2. The sequence was collected from a man aged 25 to 40 in good health and CMV-seropositive. DNA for the CDR3: TGTGCCAGTAGCTTATTGAGTAGCGGGAGGGCCATACCTGGGGAGCTGTTTTTT. It encodes CASSLLSSGRAIPGELFF.